Given below is one T cell receptor (beta chain) in context. Antigen: not known. A much larger clone differs from this one at a single base, so this may be a read error. Trimming left V 2 bases short and J 6 bases short, with 5 bases between. CDR3 size: 12 residues. Germline V CDR1 and CDR2: SGHNT, YYREEE (reference sequence). This entry belongs to a study of early T cells in non-severe SARS-CoV-2 infection. Study overall: Chains from this unsorted whole-blood bulk RNA could not be paired.

Attachment of unique molecular identifiers to individual cDNA molecules was performed. TCRdb independently ran MiXCR on the 5' RACE reads; one entry per CDR3 protein. The table includes thousands of distinct CDR3 sequences, 4% to 5.5% detected once. Study-wide results and limits: VDJdb-based annotation leaned toward anti-spike CD8 responses and missed private and CD4 specificities.

The sequenced sample was whole blood. This TCR was recovered from an adult who was a healthcare worker with PCR-confirmed SARS-CoV-2 infection or an uninfected control (not recorded which). V gene TRBV5-4 combines with J gene TRBJ2-2; unclear D gene. CDR3 sequence: CASSLSPGELFF. The CDR3 coding sequence is TGTGCCAGCAGCTTATCGCCCGGGGAGCTGTTTTTT.